This entry lists 8 T cell receptor beta chains sequenced from one sample in a study of blood T cell repertoires in COVID-19. Clones were read by immunoSEQ multiplex PCR, and TCRdb kept only the in-frame ones, dropping some. The profile shows approximately 44,000 clones, around 77% of them singletons. The sequenced material came from peripheral blood. These TCRs come from a woman older than 75 with acute or convalescent COVID-19.

The chain uses TRBV7-8 and TRBJ1-1; 9 nucleotides align to TRBD1. Germline V CDR1 and CDR2: SGHVS, FQNEAQ. This CDR3 has 13 residues. The junction had 5 bases not matched to a gene; V was cut back by 5 bases and J by 7 bases. The CDR3 here is CASSTGTGYEAFF. In DNA, the CDR3 is TGTGCCAGCAGCACCGGGACAGGGTATGAAGCTTTCTTT.

This chain uses TRBV4-3 with TRBJ2-3; TRBD2 aligns across 9 bases. Trimming at V came to 2 bases and at J to 3 bases, leaving 6 bases not matched to a gene. The CDR3 sequence is 16 residues long. Germline CDR1 LGHNA, CDR2 YSLEER. DNA of the CDR3: TGCGCCAGCAGCCAAAAACCCGGACTAGCGACAGATACGCAGTATTTT. Translating gives CASSQKPGLATDTQYF.

The chain couples TRBV5-1 to TRBJ1-3; D unresolved. Trimming removed 0 bases at V and 1 base at J, with 14 bases between. Germline CDR1 SGHRS, CDR2 YFSETQ. The CDR3 has 17 amino acids. CDR3 residues: CASSLAGSRTSGNTIYF. CDR3 bases: TGCGCCAGCAGCTTGGCTGGGAGCAGAACTTCTGGAAACACCATATATTTT.

This clone was observed a single time. The DNA of the CDR3 is TGTGCCAGCAGCCCGAACCCACAGGGTGGAAACACCATATATTTT. It encodes CASSPNPQGGNTIYF. This chain connects TRBV7-6 to TRBJ1-3; D may be TRBD1 (6 bases). V lost 5 bases to trimming and J lost 3 bases, with 14 bases between them. CDR1 is SGHVS, CDR2 FNYEAQ, per germline. The CDR3 loop spans 15 amino acids.

V usage is TRBV12-5 and J usage is TRBJ1-1, with unresolved D. V dropped 1 base and J dropped 1 base, with 7 bases sitting between them. From germline, CDR1 is LGHNT and CDR2 FRNRAP. This CDR3 is built from 14 residues. CDR3 sequence (DNA): TGTGCTAGTGGTTTGGAAACCGGGAACACTGAAGCTTTCTTT. It encodes CASGLETGNTEAFF.

The chain carries TRBV4-3 and TRBJ2-3; 15 nucleotides line up with TRBD2. This CDR3 is built from 18 residues. Unmatched junction bases numbered 8, after V lost 3 bases and J lost 4 bases. Germline CDR1 reads LGHNA; CDR2 reads YSLEER. The CDR3 is CASSHGGLAGGPSDTQYF. The CDR3 DNA sequence: TGCGCCAGCAGCCATGGTGGACTAGCGGGAGGGCCTTCAGATACGCAGTATTTT.

The V gene is TRBV10-2, the J gene TRBJ1-1; D may be TRBD1 (6 bases). V lost 6 bases and J 1 base, leaving 15 bases between the germline ends. The length of the CDR3 is 15 residues. From germline, CDR1 is WSHSY and CDR2 SAAADI. The CDR3 reads CASRGPQGPNTEAFF. CDR3 nucleotides: TGCGCCAGCAGGGGACCACAGGGACCGAACACTGAAGCTTTCTTT.

V gene TRBV24-1 combines with J gene TRBJ2-1; 9 bases fit TRBD2. The CDR3 is 13 amino acids. V lost 9 bases and J lost 6; bases outside the gene matches: 5. Germline V gene lookup returns CDR1 KGHDR and CDR2 SFDVKD. CDR3 residues: CATAPSGANEQFF. CDR3 in DNA: TGTGCCACCGCGCCTAGCGGGGCCAATGAGCAGTTCTTC.